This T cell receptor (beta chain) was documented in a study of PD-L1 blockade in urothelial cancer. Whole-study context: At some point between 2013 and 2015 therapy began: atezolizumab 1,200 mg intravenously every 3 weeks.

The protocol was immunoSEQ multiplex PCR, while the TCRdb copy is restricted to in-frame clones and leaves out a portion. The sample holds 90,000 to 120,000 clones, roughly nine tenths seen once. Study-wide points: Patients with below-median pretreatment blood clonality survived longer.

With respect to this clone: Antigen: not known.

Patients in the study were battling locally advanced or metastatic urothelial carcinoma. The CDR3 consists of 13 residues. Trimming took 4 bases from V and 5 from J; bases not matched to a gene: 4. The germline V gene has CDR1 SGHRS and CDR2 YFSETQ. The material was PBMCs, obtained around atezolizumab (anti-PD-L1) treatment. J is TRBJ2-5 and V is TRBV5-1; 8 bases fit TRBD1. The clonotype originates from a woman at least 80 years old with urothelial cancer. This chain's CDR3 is CASSTGGGETQYF. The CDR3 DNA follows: TGCGCCAGCAGCACAGGGGGTGGCGAGACCCAGTACTTC.